Below, one T cell receptor beta chain is given with its context. The antigen it binds to is not known. A junction end diverges from the germline sequence, so it may reflect a read error. These data come from a study of control samples from healthy donors and cancer patients (TCRdb year 2020). The method behind the library was the immunoSEQ multiplex PCR assay. Not all clones reach the TCRdb copy of this immuneACCESS table, which keeps in-frame sequences only. Checked studies attribute under half of the gap to unresolved V genes and leave the rest unexplained. For this sample there are about 12,000 clones; around nine tenths appear just once. 2.5% to 3% of the sample lies in the top ten. Looking up the germline V gene yields CDR1 LGHNA and CDR2 YSLEER. The CDR3 covers 14 residues, taking in both the cysteine and the phenylalanine. The retained sequence is limited to the CDR3, 42 bases, with the frame set at the first base.

This receptor was identified in a male donor with melanoma. This chain joins TRBV4-3 to TRBJ2-1; no D gene is confidently identified. Input material: formalin-fixed, paraffin-embedded tissue. The CDR3 protein: CASSQGLDPNEQFF. Read as DNA, the sequence is TGCGCCAGCAGTCAAGGATTGGACCCAAATGAGCAGTTCTTC.